Listed below are T cell receptor beta chains from one sample, sequenced in a study of control samples from healthy donors and cancer patients. The repertoire was sequenced with immunoSEQ multiplex PCR; TCRdb's copy has only in-frame clones and lacks some. The sample carries about 55,000 clones, 88% recorded once. Sequencing input: blood. The receptor source for this set is a man aged 50 or older in good health. Both conserved end residues are trimmed from each CDR3.

j_gene	v_gene	CDR3aa
TRBJ2-1	TRBV7-9	ASSPHPRLGSNEQF
TRBJ2-3	TRBV28	ASSLLWHTQY
TRBJ2-7	TRBV3-1/TRBV3-2	ASSQDRAPRQGAYEQY
TRBJ2-1	TRBV5-1	ASSPGLERNEQF
TRBJ1-1	TRBV6-2/TRBV6-3	ASSRPSQQGGDMNTEAF
TRBJ1-1	TRBV29-1	SVSRLNTEAF
TRBJ1-2	TRBV9	ASSVVPTGGDYT
TRBJ2-2	TRBV7-7	ASSSGQGYTGELF
TRBJ1-1	TRBV10-3	AIRATGEDTEAF
TRBJ2-2	TRBV7-7	ASSLAPARGATPAGELF
TRBJ2-1	TRBV29-1	SVDPRLAGVSPYNEQF
TRBJ2-1	TRBV11-2	ASSLGTSGRAGNEQF
TRBJ1-4	TRBV19	ASSYSATNEKLF
TRBJ1-6	TRBV28	ASSSRGRASPLH
TRBJ2-7	TRBV5-1	ASSLPRAPAREQY
TRBJ1-2	TRBV19	ASSIAQEIYGYT
TRBJ2-7	TRBV10-3	AIVSGTYPYEQY
TRBJ2-5	TRBV19	VSSIRGSETQY
TRBJ2-2	TRBV6-1	ASSELGNTGELF
TRBJ1-1	TRBV24-1	ATRSQGQTEAF
TRBJ1-1	TRBV27	ASSPNQGEITEAF
TRBJ2-1	TRBV19	ASSIVPSGRVNNEQF
TRBJ2-5	TRBV7-6	ASSLASGRMETQY
TRBJ2-5	TRBV27	ASSLGGNGETQY
TRBJ1-1	TRBV2	ASSAQQGKTEAF
TRBJ2-2	TRBV28	ASHTTGELF
TRBJ2-2	TRBV6-5	ASRGGGIYTGELF
TRBJ1-5	TRBV19	ATSGQGGNQPQH
TRBJ1-1	TRBV28	ASSTGATNTEAF
TRBJ1-2	TRBV5-5	ASSLDSALIYGYT
TRBJ2-1	TRBV28	ASSWTPLAGGPSYNEQF
TRBJ2-2	TRBV18	ASSPPGGGSNTGELF
TRBJ2-3	TRBV24-1	ATSDPASGRAASTDTQY
TRBJ1-1	TRBV4-1	ASSQVGDTEAF
TRBJ2-7	TRBV4-2	ASSQPTGGSYEQY
TRBJ1-6	TRBV6-5	ASRRQDPNSPLH
TRBJ1-2	TRBV6-2/TRBV6-3	ASSYSGSANYGYT
TRBJ2-3	TRBV28	ASLTSGDTDTQY
TRBJ2-5	TRBV7-2	ASSLSSGRGQETQY
TRBJ2-7	TRBV6-6	ASCGRDYYEQY
TRBJ2-1	TRBV7-9	ASSFDRGWDEQF
TRBJ2-3	TRBV14	ASSQDGTSGMRDTQY
TRBJ1-1	TRBV18	ASSPPGSTIGPPRGNTEAF
TRBJ2-1	TRBV5-1	ASSLNREGEQF
TRBJ1-2	TRBV5-6	ASSWKLQGADYGYT
TRBJ2-7	TRBV27	ASSRTESHALSYEQY
TRBJ2-2	TRBV7-2	ASSRQTNTGELF
TRBJ2-3	TRBV6-6	ASSYTVSTDTQY
TRBJ1-1	TRBV19	ASSDFYGRNTEAF
TRBJ1-3	TRBV28	ASSLGTRAPGNTIY
TRBJ1-1	TRBV24-1	AARGAANTEAF
TRBJ2-3	TRBV12-3/TRBV12-4	ASSLDFLQY